These T cell receptor beta chains were read from a single sample in a study of cytomegalovirus exposure and HLA in healthy donors. Sequenced by immunoSEQ multiplex PCR; TCRdb stores in-frame clones only, minus some. The sample has some 140,000 clones, 75% to 85% seen once. The sample comprised PBMCs. These receptors all come from a female donor in good health and CMV-seropositive. The CDR3 runs from the conserved cysteine through the conserved F or W. Each record gives: D gene, V gene, clone size, J gene, CDR3 DNA, CDR3 protein. A D gene is named only where the DNA matches it firmly. The listing skips clone size in some rows; elsewhere it reads once, few, many or a size class.

d_gene: -
v_gene: TRBV29-1
abundance: -
j_gene: TRBJ2-5
CDR3nt: TGCAGCGTTCGCAAAACCGGGACATATGAAGAGACCCAGTACTTC
CDR3aa: CSVRKTGTYEETQYF

d_gene: TRBD1
v_gene: TRBV5-5
abundance: few
j_gene: TRBJ1-2
CDR3nt: TGTGCCAGCAGCTTGGAGACAGGGGCCTATGGCTACACCTTC
CDR3aa: CASSLETGAYGYTF

d_gene: TRBD1
v_gene: TRBV7-2
abundance: -
j_gene: TRBJ2-3
CDR3nt: TGTGCCAGCAGCTTAGCAGGGACAGGGGGCTCTGATACGCAGTATTTT
CDR3aa: CASSLAGTGGSDTQYF

d_gene: -
v_gene: TRBV6-5
abundance: once
j_gene: TRBJ1-3
CDR3nt: TGTGCCAGCAGACCCAGTGCGGGGTTTGGAAACACCATATATTTT
CDR3aa: CASRPSAGFGNTIYF

d_gene: TRBD1
v_gene: TRBV5-5
abundance: once
j_gene: TRBJ2-1
CDR3nt: TGTGCCAGCAGCTTTCGACGGACAGGGGGGACCCTTTACCACAATGAGCAGTTCTTC
CDR3aa: CASSFRRTGGTLYHNEQFF

d_gene: -
v_gene: TRBV20-1
abundance: few
j_gene: TRBJ1-2
CDR3nt: TGCAGTGCTCCAGGGATCTATGGCTACACCTTC
CDR3aa: CSAPGIYGYTF

d_gene: TRBD2
v_gene: TRBV29-1
abundance: -
j_gene: TRBJ2-3
CDR3nt: TGCAGCGCCGCGCCGCCTGGCGGGAGTCCAGATACGCAGTATTTT
CDR3aa: CSAAPPGGSPDTQYF

d_gene: TRBD1
v_gene: TRBV5-1
abundance: -
j_gene: TRBJ2-7
CDR3nt: TGCGCCAGCAGCAGAGAAGGACAGGGGCTATTGGACGAGCAGTACTTC
CDR3aa: CASSREGQGLLDEQYF

d_gene: -
v_gene: TRBV12-5
abundance: few
j_gene: TRBJ2-5
CDR3nt: TGTGCTAGAAGCCTCCTTGTGGAGACCCAGTACTTC
CDR3aa: CARSLLVETQYF

d_gene: -
v_gene: TRBV25-1
abundance: -
j_gene: TRBJ1-2
CDR3nt: TGTGCCAGCACCTCGTTTCAGGTAGAAGGCTACACCTTC
CDR3aa: CASTSFQVEGYTF

d_gene: TRBD1
v_gene: TRBV13
abundance: -
j_gene: TRBJ1-1
CDR3nt: TGTGCCAGCAGCCGCCGACAGGGGAACACTGAAGCTTTCTTT
CDR3aa: CASSRRQGNTEAFF

d_gene: TRBD2
v_gene: TRBV5-1
abundance: -
j_gene: TRBJ2-3
CDR3nt: TGCGCCAGCAGCTTGAGGACTAGCGGGACAGATACGCAGTATTTT
CDR3aa: CASSLRTSGTDTQYF

d_gene: TRBD1
v_gene: TRBV7-6
abundance: few
j_gene: TRBJ2-1
CDR3nt: TGTGCCAGCAGCTCCGGACAGGGGACCTACAATGAGCAGTTCTTC
CDR3aa: CASSSGQGTYNEQFF

d_gene: TRBD2
v_gene: TRBV14
abundance: -
j_gene: TRBJ2-3
CDR3nt: TGTGCCAGCAGCCAGACAACAACGGGACTAGCGGGAGCAGATACGCAGTATTTT
CDR3aa: CASSQTTTGLAGADTQYF

d_gene: -
v_gene: TRBV28
abundance: -
j_gene: TRBJ2-7
CDR3nt: TGTGCCAGCAACCTCCAGGGCTTCTACGAGCAGTACTTC
CDR3aa: CASNLQGFYEQYF

d_gene: -
v_gene: TRBV6-5
abundance: -
j_gene: TRBJ2-1
CDR3nt: TGTGCCAGCAGTTACTGGGGGCAGGGCAATGAGCAGTTCTTC
CDR3aa: CASSYWGQGNEQFF

d_gene: -
v_gene: TRBV7-2
abundance: few
j_gene: TRBJ2-3
CDR3nt: TGTGCCAGCAGCCGCGGACTTTCCACAGATACGCAGTATTTT
CDR3aa: CASSRGLSTDTQYF

d_gene: -
v_gene: TRBV28
abundance: few
j_gene: TRBJ2-1
CDR3nt: TGTGCCAGCAGCCCGGGCGGGGGCGCCTACAATGAGCAGTTCTTC
CDR3aa: CASSPGGGAYNEQFF

d_gene: -
v_gene: TRBV10-3
abundance: -
j_gene: TRBJ1-2
CDR3nt: TGTGCCATCAGTGACGAAGACGGAGTCTATGGCTACACCTTC
CDR3aa: CAISDEDGVYGYTF

d_gene: TRBD1
v_gene: TRBV2
abundance: once
j_gene: TRBJ2-7
CDR3nt: TGTGCCAGTGACCGGGACAGGGACGAGCAGTACTTC
CDR3aa: CASDRDRDEQYF

d_gene: TRBD2
v_gene: TRBV10-3
abundance: -
j_gene: TRBJ2-7
CDR3nt: TGTGCCATCAGCCGCCCCGGGACTAGCGGGCCCTACGAGCAGTACTTC
CDR3aa: CAISRPGTSGPYEQYF

d_gene: -
v_gene: TRBV19
abundance: -
j_gene: TRBJ2-7
CDR3nt: TGTGCCAGTTCTACAGTTGCCCTCGGGGGCGAGCAGTACTTC
CDR3aa: CASSTVALGGEQYF

d_gene: TRBD2
v_gene: TRBV10-1
abundance: -
j_gene: TRBJ2-1
CDR3nt: TGCGCCAGCAGTGGGACTAGGTACAATGAGCAGTTCTTC
CDR3aa: CASSGTRYNEQFF

d_gene: -
v_gene: TRBV2
abundance: -
j_gene: TRBJ2-5
CDR3nt: TGTGCCAGCAGGCAGCAAGAGACCCAGTACTTC
CDR3aa: CASRQQETQYF

d_gene: TRBD1
v_gene: TRBV7-9
abundance: -
j_gene: TRBJ1-6
CDR3nt: TGTGCCAGCAGCTCCCCGGGACAGGATAATTCACCCCTCCACTTT
CDR3aa: CASSSPGQDNSPLHF

d_gene: TRBD1
v_gene: TRBV27
abundance: -
j_gene: TRBJ2-7
CDR3nt: TGTGCCAGCAGTTTATTGGGGACAGGGGGGTTCTGGCAGTACTTC
CDR3aa: CASSLLGTGGFWQYF

d_gene: -
v_gene: TRBV5-1
abundance: -
j_gene: TRBJ2-1
CDR3nt: TGCGCCAGCAGCTTGGCCAGAGGGGACACCTCCTACAATGAGCAGTTCTTC
CDR3aa: CASSLARGDTSYNEQFF

d_gene: TRBD2
v_gene: TRBV28
abundance: -
j_gene: TRBJ2-7
CDR3nt: TGTGCCAGCACCCTGGAGGCGGGAGGGAACTACGAGCAGTACTTC
CDR3aa: CASTLEAGGNYEQYF

d_gene: TRBD1
v_gene: TRBV6-1
abundance: few
j_gene: TRBJ2-1
CDR3nt: TGTGCCAGCACCAAGACAGGGGACTCCTACAATGAGCAGTTCTTC
CDR3aa: CASTKTGDSYNEQFF

d_gene: -
v_gene: TRBV1
abundance: -
j_gene: TRBJ2-7
CDR3nt: TGCACCAGCAGCCAAGATACGGGGGGCGGCGAGCAGTACTTC
CDR3aa: CTSSQDTGGGEQYF

d_gene: -
v_gene: TRBV7-9
abundance: few
j_gene: TRBJ1-1
CDR3nt: TGTGCCAGCAGCTTAGCGTCAGAAAACACTGAAGCTTTCTTT
CDR3aa: CASSLASENTEAFF

d_gene: -
v_gene: TRBV5-6
abundance: -
j_gene: TRBJ1-1
CDR3nt: TGTGCCAGCAGCTTGGGGGGACAACTGAACACTGAAGCTTTCTTT
CDR3aa: CASSLGGQLNTEAFF

d_gene: TRBD2
v_gene: TRBV19
abundance: -
j_gene: TRBJ2-1
CDR3nt: TGTGCCAGTAGTATAGGGCTAGCGGGAGGGAATGAGCAGTTCTTC
CDR3aa: CASSIGLAGGNEQFF

d_gene: TRBD2
v_gene: TRBV6-1
abundance: -
j_gene: TRBJ2-1
CDR3nt: TGTGCCAGCAGTGAATACCGCGGGGGTTACAATGAGCAGTTCTTC
CDR3aa: CASSEYRGGYNEQFF

d_gene: TRBD1
v_gene: TRBV25-1
abundance: -
j_gene: TRBJ1-4
CDR3nt: TGTGCCAGCACGGCCGGAACAGGGGGCTATGAAAAACTGTTTTTT
CDR3aa: CASTAGTGGYEKLFF

d_gene: -
v_gene: TRBV11-2
abundance: -
j_gene: TRBJ2-5
CDR3nt: TGTGCCAGCAGCTTAGCCCCGGGACAAGGCAGAGAGACCCAGTACTTC
CDR3aa: CASSLAPGQGRETQYF

d_gene: -
v_gene: TRBV9
abundance: -
j_gene: TRBJ1-3
CDR3nt: TGTGCCAGCAGCGTAGCCTACAGGAGCTCTGGAAACACCATATATTTT
CDR3aa: CASSVAYRSSGNTIYF

d_gene: -
v_gene: TRBV2
abundance: -
j_gene: TRBJ1-2
CDR3nt: TGTGCCAGCAGTGAGGCGGGACTGACCTATGGCTACACCTTC
CDR3aa: CASSEAGLTYGYTF

d_gene: -
v_gene: TRBV29-1
abundance: few
j_gene: TRBJ2-1
CDR3nt: TGCAGCGTTGAACAGTACAATGAGCAGTTCTTC
CDR3aa: CSVEQYNEQFF

d_gene: -
v_gene: TRBV2
abundance: few
j_gene: TRBJ2-6
CDR3nt: TGTGCCAGCAGTGACCCGCGGAGCTCTGGGGCCAACGTCCTGACTTTC
CDR3aa: CASSDPRSSGANVLTF

d_gene: TRBD2
v_gene: TRBV7-2
abundance: -
j_gene: TRBJ2-3
CDR3nt: TGTGCCAGCAGCTTAGGCGGGAGTGGCACAGATACGCAGTATTTT
CDR3aa: CASSLGGSGTDTQYF

d_gene: TRBD2
v_gene: TRBV6-5
abundance: -
j_gene: TRBJ2-1
CDR3nt: TGTGCCAGCAGTTACTCCCGGACTAGCGGGGGGAATGAGCAGTTCTTC
CDR3aa: CASSYSRTSGGNEQFF

d_gene: TRBD2
v_gene: TRBV5-8
abundance: -
j_gene: TRBJ2-1
CDR3nt: TGTGCCAGCAGCTTGGTACTAGCGGGGAGGCATGAGCAGTTCTTC
CDR3aa: CASSLVLAGRHEQFF

d_gene: -
v_gene: TRBV28
abundance: -
j_gene: TRBJ2-1
CDR3nt: TGTGCCAGCAGTCAAGCCCCTAGAATTCTTGATCTGTTCTTC
CDR3aa: CASSQAPRILDLFF

d_gene: -
v_gene: TRBV27
abundance: -
j_gene: TRBJ1-5
CDR3nt: TGTGCCAGCAGTTTATACGCAGGCTGGCAGCCCCAGCATTTT
CDR3aa: CASSLYAGWQPQHF

d_gene: TRBD1
v_gene: TRBV2
abundance: -
j_gene: TRBJ2-5
CDR3nt: TGTGCCAGCAAGGGGCAGACAGGGTCAGAGACCCAGTACTTC
CDR3aa: CASKGQTGSETQYF

d_gene: -
v_gene: TRBV6-5
abundance: -
j_gene: TRBJ1-1
CDR3nt: TGTGCCAGCACTAGAGGACAGTCGAACACTGAAGCTTTCTTT
CDR3aa: CASTRGQSNTEAFF

d_gene: TRBD2
v_gene: TRBV7-3
abundance: -
j_gene: TRBJ2-1
CDR3nt: TGTGCCAGCAGCGGCCGCGGGAGCTCCTACAATGAGCAGTTCTTC
CDR3aa: CASSGRGSSYNEQFF

d_gene: -
v_gene: TRBV14
abundance: -
j_gene: TRBJ2-2
CDR3nt: TGTGCCAGCAGCCCTTGGCTGACAAACACCGGGGAGCTGTTTTTT
CDR3aa: CASSPWLTNTGELFF

d_gene: -
v_gene: TRBV7-9
abundance: few
j_gene: TRBJ1-2
CDR3nt: TGTTCCAGCAGCCCCCCACAGGGAGGCTACACCTTC
CDR3aa: CSSSPPQGGYTF

d_gene: TRBD2
v_gene: TRBV6-6
abundance: -
j_gene: TRBJ2-4
CDR3nt: TGTGCCAGCAGTTACCCTAGCGGACTAGCCAAAAACATTCAGTACTTC
CDR3aa: CASSYPSGLAKNIQYF

d_gene: TRBD1
v_gene: TRBV7-9
abundance: -
j_gene: TRBJ2-7
CDR3nt: TGTGCCAGCAGCAAGGGACAGTCGCCCGCCTACGAGCAGTACTTC
CDR3aa: CASSKGQSPAYEQYF

d_gene: TRBD2
v_gene: TRBV29-1
abundance: -
j_gene: TRBJ2-1
CDR3nt: TGCAGCGCCGGGACTAGCGGATGGAATGAGCAGTTCTTC
CDR3aa: CSAGTSGWNEQFF

d_gene: -
v_gene: TRBV11-1
abundance: -
j_gene: TRBJ2-7
CDR3nt: TGTGCCAGCAGCTTAGGCCAGTACAGCTCCTACGAGCAGTACTTC
CDR3aa: CASSLGQYSSYEQYF

d_gene: -
v_gene: TRBV7-9
abundance: few
j_gene: TRBJ1-2
CDR3nt: TGTTCCAGCAGCTTAGCTGCAGGCTCTTACACCTTC
CDR3aa: CSSSLAAGSYTF

d_gene: -
v_gene: TRBV5-1
abundance: -
j_gene: TRBJ1-5
CDR3nt: TGCGCCAGCAGCTTGGGACAGGCTAATCAGCCCCAGCATTTT
CDR3aa: CASSLGQANQPQHF